The 27 T cell receptor beta chains presented below share a single source sample, sequenced in a study of neurological immune-mediated disorders. TCRdb redid the calling of the 5' RACE reads with MiXCR, one entry per CDR3 protein. The data show fewer than 45,000 distinct CDR3 sequences, approximately 2.4% seen once. Sequences were obtained from PBMCs. Source of these receptors: a man aged 25-45 years with multiple sclerosis.

This clonotype occurred a few times. The J gene is TRBJ2-7, the V gene TRBV20-1, with D possibly being TRBD1 (10 bases). V lost 5 bases and J 0 bases, leaving 29 bases between the germline ends. Germline V gene sequence: CDR1 DFQATT, CDR2 SNEGSKA (reference sequence). This CDR3 has 19 residues. The CDR3 DNA follows: TGCAGTGCTGACGTACACGACAGGGGGCCGGGACTAGCCTCCTACGAGCAGTACTTC. Amino acids: CSADVHDRGPGLASYEQYF.

This chain connects TRBV7-8 to TRBJ2-7; D unresolved. The CDR3 runs 17 residues. V gave up 4 bases and J gave up 3 bases, with 22 bases separating them. In germline, CDR1 is SGHVS, CDR2 FQNEAQ. The CDR3 DNA sequence: TGTGCCAGCAGCTCAGAAGCTTCTTTTCTCGACCGCTACGAGCAGTACTTC. Protein product: CASSSEASFLDRYEQYF.

This clonotype was detected many times. The genes are TRBV5-4 and TRBJ1-1, with D perhaps TRBD1 (5 bases). Per germline, CDR1 SGHNT and CDR2 YYREEE (reference sequence). Trimming shortened V by 0 bases and J by 1 base, and 10 bases separated the two germline ends. This CDR3 spans 15 amino acids. This CDR3 reads CASSLGQGTNTEAFF. CDR3 bases: TGTGCCAGCAGCTTGGGGCAGGGCACGAACACTGAAGCTTTCTTT.

This clonotype was counted at least ten times. This chain joins TRBV7-2 and TRBJ2-3; no firm D call. V lost 5 bases, J lost 2 bases, and 5 bases lay in between. The CDR3 totals 12 residues. CDR1 and CDR2 (germline): SGHTA, FQGNSA. CDR3 sequence reads: CASSRDTDTQYF. CDR3 sequence (DNA): TGTGCCAGCAGCCGAGACACAGATACGCAGTATTTT. The whole variable domain, filled in from reference TRBV7-2 and TRBJ2-3, reads GAGVSQSPSNKVTEKGKDVELRCDPISGHTALYWYRQSLGQGLEFLIYFQGNSAPDKSGLPSDRFSAERTGGSVSTLTIQRTQQEDSAVYLCASSRDTDTQYFGPGTRLTVL.

The chain has TRBV5-5 and TRBJ1-1, with TRBD1 as a possible D gene (5 bases). The CDR3 has 17 amino acids. V lost 3 bases to trimming and J lost 0 bases, with 18 bases between them. Germline V gene data show CDR1 as SGHKS and CDR2 as YYEKEE (reference sequence). CDR3 nucleotide sequence: TGTGCCAGCAGCTGGAACCTACCGACAGACATGAACACTGAAGCTTTCTTT. This encodes CASSWNLPTDMNTEAFF.

This clonotype was counted ten times or more. This sequence joins TRBV3-1 and TRBJ2-7; 9 bases line up with TRBD2. With 8 bases clipped from V and 2 bases from J, the junction kept 4 bases outside the gene matches. Germline V gene data show CDR1 as LGHDT and CDR2 as YNNKEL (reference sequence). This CDR3 region has 13 residues. The CDR3 bases are TGTGCCAGCCTGCTAGCGGGGACCTACGAGCAGTACTTC. It translates to CASLLAGTYEQYF.

This clonotype was observed at least ten times. J is TRBJ2-5 and V is TRBV5-1; the D is unclear. The CDR3 runs 13 residues. The germline V gene encodes CDR1 SGHRS and CDR2 YFSETQ. Trimming removed 3 bases from V and 2 bases from J, with 8 bases in between. The CDR3 spells CASSSRLQETQYF. As DNA, the CDR3 is TGCGCCAGCAGCTCAAGACTTCAAGAGACCCAGTACTTC.

This clonotype was seen ten or more times. CDR3 nucleotide sequence: TGTGCCAGCAGCCGGACAGGGAACGAGCAGTACTTC. As protein: CASSRTGNEQYF. The gene calls are TRBV7-9 and TRBJ2-7, with 8 bases aligning to TRBD1. The CDR3 has 12 amino acids. V shed 5 bases, J shed 5 bases, and the junction held 2 bases outside the gene matches. Germline values: CDR1 SEHNR, CDR2 FQNEAQ (reference sequence).

This clonotype was seen repeatedly, ten times or more. The chain uses TRBV7-2 and TRBJ1-2, with unresolved D. The CDR3 has 14 residues. Trimming cost V 5 bases and J 2 bases, with 12 bases left between them. The V gene's germline CDR1 is SGHTA and CDR2 FQGNSA. CDR3 bases: TGTGCCAGCAGCACACAGAGAGGGAACTATGGCTACACCTTC. Translation gives CASSTQRGNYGYTF.

This clonotype has a count of ten or more. The gene calls are TRBV20-1 and TRBJ1-1, with TRBD1 matching over 8 bases. This CDR3 contains 12 residues. Germline CDR1 reads DFQATT; CDR2 reads SNEGSKA (reference sequence). Trimming cost V 6 bases and J 5 bases; bases outside gene matches: 5. The CDR3 region is CSAFTGGTEAFF. The CDR3 bases are TGCAGTGCCTTCACAGGGGGAACTGAAGCTTTCTTT.

This clonotype was observed many times. This chain links TRBV5-1 with TRBJ2-7; D is undetermined. Germline V gene data show CDR1 as SGHRS and CDR2 as YFSETQ. This CDR3 region has 18 residues. Trimming took off 0 bases at V and 5 bases at J, with 24 bases between the two ends. The CDR3 DNA reads TGCGCCAGCAGCTTGGGGATTTTGGTAAGCAGGTCGGTCCACGAGCAGTACTTC. It is translated as CASSLGILVSRSVHEQYF.

This clonotype was found many times. CDR3 region: CASSGSGTEETQYF. The CDR3 DNA sequence: TGTGCCAGCAGCGGATCCGGGACGGAAGAGACCCAGTACTTC. The rearrangement links TRBV5-5 to TRBJ2-5; either TRBD1 or TRBD2 may fit D (5 bases each). The CDR3 totals 14 residues. Trimming removed 4 bases at V and 3 bases at J, with 13 bases between. Germline lookup yields CDR1 SGHKS and CDR2 YYEKEE (reference sequence).

The sample holds many counts of this clonotype. The chain carries TRBV12-3 or TRBV12-4 and TRBJ2-3; D not certain. Trimming cost V 6 bases and J 5 bases, with 15 bases left between them. The CDR3 has 14 residues. The CDR3 DNA reads TGTGCCAGCAGCCAGCCTTCAGAGCGAGATACGCAGTATTTT. Translating gives CASSQPSERDTQYF.

At least ten counts were recorded for this clonotype. The chain employs TRBV6-5 and TRBJ1-2; TRBD1 agrees at 8 bases. The CDR3 is 13 amino acids. Looked up from germline, CDR1 is MNHEY and CDR2 is SVGAGI. V trimming: 5 bases; J trimming: 8 bases; junction bases outside the gene matches: 7. CDR3 DNA sequence: TGTGCCAGCAGTCAGGGGGCTCTCGGGGGCTACACCTTC. Translating it yields CASSQGALGGYTF.

Many counts were recorded for this clonotype. Here the CDR3 reads CSAEGSYNEQFF. The CDR3 DNA is TGCAGTGCGGAGGGGTCCTACAATGAGCAGTTCTTC. The rearrangement links TRBV20-1 to TRBJ2-1, with a tentative D call TRBD2 (6 bases). Trimming removed 6 bases at V and 1 base at J, with 7 bases between. Per the germline V gene, CDR1 is DFQATT and CDR2 is SNEGSKA (reference sequence). This CDR3 contains 12 residues.

This clonotype was detected ten times or more. The rearrangement uses TRBV11-2 and TRBJ2-7; 9 bases map to TRBD2. Germline assignment: CDR1 SGHAT and CDR2 FQNNGV. The J segment lost 2 bases and the V segment lost 1 base, leaving 6 bases of the junction unmatched. This CDR3 region has 16 residues. Here the CDR3 DNA reads TGTGCCAGCAGCTTAGTCCAAGCGGGGGGAGCCTACGAGCAGTACTTC. This gives the protein CASSLVQAGGAYEQYF. Filled out from reference TRBV11-2 and TRBJ2-7, the complete variable domain reads EAGVAQSPRYKIIEKRQSVAFWCNPISGHATLYWYQQILGQGPKLLIQFQNNGVVDDSQLPKDRFSAERLKGVDSTLKIQPAKLEDSAVYLCASSLVQAGGAYEQYFGPGTRLTVT.

This clonotype was counted many times. V is TRBV10-3 and J is TRBJ2-1; no firm D call. With 2 bases removed from V and 10 bases from J, the gap between germline ends came to 12 bases. Germline CDR1 reads ENHRY; CDR2 reads SYGVKD. The CDR3 is 13 amino acids. CDR3 nucleotides: TGTGCCATCAGTGAGGAGACCCTGCAAGAGCAGTTCTTC. Encoded protein: CAISEETLQEQFF.

This clonotype has ten or more counts. V and J are TRBV20-1 and TRBJ2-5; 8 nucleotides align to TRBD1. Germline values: CDR1 DFQATT, CDR2 SNEGSKA (reference sequence). The ends lost 1 base at V and 5 bases at J; junction bases unmatched: 6. The CDR3 consists of 14 residues. CDR3 nucleotide sequence: TGCAGTGCTAGAGGGGCAGGGGGCGTGGAGACCCAGTACTTC. Its translation: CSARGAGGVETQYF.

There are many counts of this clonotype. The DNA of the CDR3 is TGCGCCAGCAGCTTGTTGCAGGGGCCCCAAGAGACCCAGTACTTC. Its protein product is CASSLLQGPQETQYF. This sequence joins TRBV5-1 and TRBJ2-5, with a tentative D call TRBD1 (6 bases). V was clipped by 1 base and J by 1 base, with 11 bases between them. Germline CDR1 and CDR2: SGHRS and YFSETQ. This CDR3 spans 15 amino acids.

This clonotype was seen at least ten times. The chain joins TRBV5-5 to TRBJ1-6; no reliable D call. CDR1 and CDR2 from the germline V gene are SGHKS and YYEKEE (reference sequence). The CDR3 has 15 residues. V dropped 1 base and J dropped 8 bases, with 13 bases sitting between them. CDR3 in DNA: TGTGCCAGCAGCTTGTACGGGGAGACGGATTCACCCCTCCACTTT. Encoded protein: CASSLYGETDSPLHF.

This clonotype was counted at least ten times. The genes are TRBV7-3 and TRBJ1-6; D unresolved. CDR1 and CDR2 (germline): SGHTA, FQGTGA. The CDR3 has 13 amino acids. V was pared by 1 base and J by 8 bases, with 6 bases between. The CDR3 here is CASSLRQDSPLHF. For the CDR3, the DNA is TGTGCCAGCAGCTTAAGACAAGATTCACCCCTCCACTTT. Full variable domain (missing parts from reference TRBV7-3 and TRBJ1-6): GAGVSQTPSNKVTEKGKYVELRCDPISGHTALYWYRQSLGQGPEFLIYFQGTGAADDSGLPNDRFFAVRPEGSVSTLKIQRTERGDSAVYLCASSLRQDSPLHFGNGTRLTVT.

This clonotype appeared many times. This rearrangement joins TRBV20-1 to TRBJ2-2; D is uncertain. The germline V gene encodes CDR1 DFQATT and CDR2 SNEGSKA (reference sequence). The CDR3 is 16 residues long. With 1 base removed from V and 4 bases from J, the gap between germline ends came to 16 bases. This chain's CDR3 is CSARGVQRSGTGELFF. CDR3 nucleotide sequence: TGCAGTGCTAGAGGTGTTCAGCGTTCGGGCACCGGGGAGCTGTTTTTT.

In its sample, this clonotype was seen many times. V usage is TRBV7-2 and J usage is TRBJ2-7, with D possibly TRBD1 on 6 matching bases. The CDR3 loop spans 12 amino acids. In germline, CDR1 is SGHTA, CDR2 FQGNSA. Deletions cut 6 bases from V and 1 base from J, with 7 bases between. The CDR3 coding sequence is TGTGCCAGCAGGGGGGCTTCCTACGAGCAGTACTTC. Translated: CASRGASYEQYF.

Many counts were recorded for this clonotype. The chain recombines TRBV20-1 with TRBJ1-2; 9 positions match TRBD1. The CDR3 is made up of 12 amino acids. The germline CDR1 and CDR2 sequences are DFQATT and SNEGSKA (reference sequence). The V and J ends lost 3 bases and 8 bases, in that order; junction bases with no gene match: 4. This CDR3 is CSASRQGGGYTF. In DNA form, the CDR3 reads TGCAGTGCTAGCCGACAGGGGGGAGGCTACACCTTC.

This clonotype was seen repeatedly, ten times or more. The chain uses TRBV6-7 and TRBJ2-7, with 11 bases identical to TRBD2. TRBV6-7 is marked as an open reading frame, function uncertain. V lost 1 base to trimming and J lost 6 bases; unmatched junction nucleotides: 8. The CDR3 totals 16 residues. The CDR3 sequence: CASSYFLAGGQGEQYF. The CDR3 nucleotides are TGTGCCAGCAGTTACTTCCTAGCGGGGGGCCAGGGCGAGCAGTACTTC.

Ten or more counts support this clonotype. The gene calls are TRBV6-5 and TRBJ1-1, with 7 bases identical to TRBD1. Unmatched junction bases numbered 6, after V lost 4 bases and J lost 4 bases. CDR3 length equals 14 residues. Germline CDR1 is MNHEY and CDR2 is SVGAGI. Here the CDR3 DNA reads TGTGCCAGCAGTTCGACAGGGCTGGGCACTGAAGCTTTCTTT. Translation: CASSSTGLGTEAFF.

This clonotype was observed at least ten times. The chain joins TRBV7-9 to TRBJ1-5, with D perhaps TRBD1 (5 bases). The length of the CDR3 is 14 residues. The germline CDR1 and CDR2 sequences are SEHNR and FQNEAQ (reference sequence). V lost 0 bases and J 3 bases, leaving 6 bases between the germline ends. In DNA form, the CDR3 reads TGTGCCAGCAGCTTAGCAGGGGCCAATCAGCCCCAGCATTTT. It codes for CASSLAGANQPQHF.